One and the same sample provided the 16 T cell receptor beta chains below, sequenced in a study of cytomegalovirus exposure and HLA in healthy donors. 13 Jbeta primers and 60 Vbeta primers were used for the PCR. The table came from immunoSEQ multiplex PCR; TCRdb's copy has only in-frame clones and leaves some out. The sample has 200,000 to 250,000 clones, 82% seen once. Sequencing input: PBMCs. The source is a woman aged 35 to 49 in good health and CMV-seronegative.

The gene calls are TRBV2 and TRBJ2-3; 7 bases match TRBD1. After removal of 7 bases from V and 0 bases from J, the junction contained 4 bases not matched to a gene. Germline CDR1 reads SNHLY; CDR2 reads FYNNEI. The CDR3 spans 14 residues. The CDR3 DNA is TGTGCCAGCAACCCGGGACAGAGCACAGATACGCAGTATTTT. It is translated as CASNPGQSTDTQYF.

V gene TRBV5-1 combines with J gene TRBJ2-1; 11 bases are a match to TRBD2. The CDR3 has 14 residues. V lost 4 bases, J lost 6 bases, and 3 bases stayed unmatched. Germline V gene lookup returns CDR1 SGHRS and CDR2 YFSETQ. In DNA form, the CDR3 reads TGCGCCAGCAGCGATACTAGCGGGAGCAATGAGCAGTTCTTC. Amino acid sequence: CASSDTSGSNEQFF.

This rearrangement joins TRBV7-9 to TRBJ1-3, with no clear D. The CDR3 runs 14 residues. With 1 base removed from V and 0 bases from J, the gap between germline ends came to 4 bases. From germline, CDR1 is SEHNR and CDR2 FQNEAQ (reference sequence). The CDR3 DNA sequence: TGTGCCAGCAGCTTAGTATTCTCTGGAAACACCATATATTTT. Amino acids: CASSLVFSGNTIYF.

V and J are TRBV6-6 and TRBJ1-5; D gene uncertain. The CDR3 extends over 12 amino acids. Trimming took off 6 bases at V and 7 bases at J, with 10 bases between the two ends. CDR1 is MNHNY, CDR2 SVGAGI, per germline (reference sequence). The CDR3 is CASRETGQPQHF. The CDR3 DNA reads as TGTGCCAGCAGGGAAACCGGGCAGCCCCAGCATTTT.

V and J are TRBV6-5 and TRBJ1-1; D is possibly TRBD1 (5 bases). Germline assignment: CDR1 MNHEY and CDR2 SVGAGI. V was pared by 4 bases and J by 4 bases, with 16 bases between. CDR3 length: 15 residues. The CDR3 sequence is CASSWGRVTGTEAFF. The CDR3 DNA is TGTGCCAGCAGTTGGGGGAGGGTCACAGGCACTGAAGCTTTCTTT.

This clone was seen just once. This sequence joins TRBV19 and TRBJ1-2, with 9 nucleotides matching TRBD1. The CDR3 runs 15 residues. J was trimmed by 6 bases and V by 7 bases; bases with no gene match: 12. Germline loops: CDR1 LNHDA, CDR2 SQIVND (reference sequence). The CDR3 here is CASTLEQGAQDGYTF. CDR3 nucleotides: TGTGCCAGTACCCTAGAACAGGGGGCGCAGGATGGCTACACCTTC.

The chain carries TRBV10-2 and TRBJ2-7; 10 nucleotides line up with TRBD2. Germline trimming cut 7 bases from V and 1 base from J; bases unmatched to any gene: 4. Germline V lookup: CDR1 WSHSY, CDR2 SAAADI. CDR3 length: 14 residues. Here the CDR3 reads CASIKLAGSYEQYF. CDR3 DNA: TGCGCCAGCATCAAACTAGCGGGGTCCTACGAGCAGTACTTC.

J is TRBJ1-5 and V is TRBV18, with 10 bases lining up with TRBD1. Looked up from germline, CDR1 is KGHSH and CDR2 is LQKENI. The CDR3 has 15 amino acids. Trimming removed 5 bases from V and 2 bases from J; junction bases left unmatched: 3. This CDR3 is CASSAGTGGNQPQHF. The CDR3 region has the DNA TGTGCCAGCTCAGCCGGGACAGGGGGCAATCAGCCCCAGCATTTT.

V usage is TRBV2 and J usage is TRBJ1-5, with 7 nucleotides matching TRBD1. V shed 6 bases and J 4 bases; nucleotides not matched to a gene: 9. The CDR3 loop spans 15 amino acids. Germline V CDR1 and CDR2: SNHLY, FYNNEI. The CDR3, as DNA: TGTGCCAGCAGCCTCGGAGGGGGCGAGAATCAGCCCCAGCATTTT. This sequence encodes CASSLGGGENQPQHF.

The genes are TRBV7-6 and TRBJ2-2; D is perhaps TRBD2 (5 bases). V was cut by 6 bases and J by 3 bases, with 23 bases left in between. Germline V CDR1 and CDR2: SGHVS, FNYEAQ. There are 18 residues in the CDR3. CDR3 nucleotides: TGTGCCAGCAGACGTAGGTGGTACGGCCACGGGGACACCGGGGAGCTGTTTTTT. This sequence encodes CASRRRWYGHGDTGELFF.

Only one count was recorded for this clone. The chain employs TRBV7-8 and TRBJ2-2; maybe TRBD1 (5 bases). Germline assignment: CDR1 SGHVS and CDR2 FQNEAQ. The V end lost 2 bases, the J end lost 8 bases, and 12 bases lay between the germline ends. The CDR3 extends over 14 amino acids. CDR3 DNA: TGTGCCAGCAGCTTAAACCAGGGTCGAGGGGAGCTGTTTTTT. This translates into CASSLNQGRGELFF.

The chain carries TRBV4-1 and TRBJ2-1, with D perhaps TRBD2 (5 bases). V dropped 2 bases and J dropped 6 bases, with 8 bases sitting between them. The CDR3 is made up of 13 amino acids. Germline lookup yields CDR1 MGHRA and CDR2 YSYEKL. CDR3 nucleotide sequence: TGCGCCAGCAGCCAACCCGCGGGCAATGAGCAGTTCTTC. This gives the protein CASSQPAGNEQFF.

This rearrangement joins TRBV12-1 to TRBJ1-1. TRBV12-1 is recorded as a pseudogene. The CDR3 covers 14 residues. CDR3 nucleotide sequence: TGTGCCAGCAGCTCAAAAACGAGAAGAACTGAAGCTTTCTTT. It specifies CASSSKTRRTEAFF.

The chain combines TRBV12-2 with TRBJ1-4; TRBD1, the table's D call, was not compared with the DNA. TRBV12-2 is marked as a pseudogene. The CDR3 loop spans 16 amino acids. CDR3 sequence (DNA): TGTGCAAGTCGCCCCGGACAGGACGGAACTAATGAAAAACTGTTTTTT. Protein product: CASRPGQDGTNEKLFF.

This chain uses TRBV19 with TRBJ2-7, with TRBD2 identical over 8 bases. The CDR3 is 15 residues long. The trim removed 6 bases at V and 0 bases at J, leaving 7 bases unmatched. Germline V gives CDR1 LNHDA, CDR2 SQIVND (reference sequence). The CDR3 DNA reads TGTGCCAGTAGCAACACTACTAGCGGCTCCTACGAGCAGTACTTC. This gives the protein CASSNTTSGSYEQYF.

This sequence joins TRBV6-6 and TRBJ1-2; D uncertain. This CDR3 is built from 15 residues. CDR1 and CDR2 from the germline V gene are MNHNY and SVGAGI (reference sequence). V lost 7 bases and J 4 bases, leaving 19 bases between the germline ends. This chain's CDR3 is CASTPSRGSGYGYTF. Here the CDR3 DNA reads TGTGCCAGCACCCCCTCCCGGGGATCTGGCTATGGCTACACCTTC.